What follows describes a single T cell receptor (beta chain). Its antigen remains unidentified. This record comes from a study of shared clonotypes between healthy human individuals. General observations from the study: Naive subsets usually exceeded memory subsets in estimated richness. Clonotypes not shared had lower generation probabilities than those common to all four donors.

Positively selected for CCR7, the CD45RO-negative cells used as naive CD8 cells excluded terminally differentiated effector memory CD45RA+ cells. The CDR3 runs to 15 residues. The germline CDR1 and CDR2 sequences are MGHDK and SYGVNS. With V trimmed by 10 bases and J by 5 bases, 14 bases remained unmatched. Repertoires were generated with immunoSEQ multiplex PCR, while TCRdb's copy carries only in-frame clones and drops some. The data show about 2.1 million clones, roughly 93% seen once. The sequenced material came from naive CD8+ T cells from PBMCs. The clonotype originates from a man aged 18 to 30 in good health. Some clones in this sample may be carry-over from other donors' samples. This chain uses TRBV25-1 with TRBJ2-3; 8 positions agree with TRBD2. The CDR3 coding sequence is TGTGCCACCTGGGGACTAGTAGCAAGAAGAGATACGCAGTATTTT. Amino acid sequence: CATWGLVARRDTQYF.